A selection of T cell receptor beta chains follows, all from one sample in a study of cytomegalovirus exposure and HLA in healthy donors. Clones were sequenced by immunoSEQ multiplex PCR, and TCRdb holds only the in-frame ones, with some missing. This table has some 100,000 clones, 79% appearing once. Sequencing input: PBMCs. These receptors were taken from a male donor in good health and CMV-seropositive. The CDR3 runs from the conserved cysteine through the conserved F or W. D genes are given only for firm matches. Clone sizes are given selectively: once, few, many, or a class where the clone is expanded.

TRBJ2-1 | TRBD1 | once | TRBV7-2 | CASSRRTGPNEQFF | TGTGCCAGCAGTCGCAGGACAGGACCGAATGAGCAGTTCTTC
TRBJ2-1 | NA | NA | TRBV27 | CASSLIPYNEQFF | TGTGCCAGCAGTTTAATCCCATACAATGAGCAGTTCTTC
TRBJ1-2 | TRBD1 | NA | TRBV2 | CASSDPGQGTDGYTF | TGTGCCAGCAGTGACCCGGGACAGGGTACAGATGGCTACACCTTC
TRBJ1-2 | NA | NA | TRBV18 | CASSPPRGGGYTF | TGTGCCAGCTCACCACCGAGGGGAGGAGGCTACACCTTC
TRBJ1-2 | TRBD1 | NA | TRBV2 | CASSFLTGSYGYTF | TGTGCCAGCAGTTTCCTGACAGGGTCCTATGGCTACACCTTC
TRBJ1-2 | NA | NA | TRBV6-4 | CASSPVYGYTF | TGTGCCAGCAGTCCTGTCTATGGCTACACCTTC
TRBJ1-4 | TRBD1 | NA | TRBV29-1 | CSVGQGNEKLFF | TGCAGCGTTGGACAGGGTAATGAAAAACTGTTTTTT
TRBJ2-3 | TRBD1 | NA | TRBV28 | CASSFVPGQMTDTQYF | TGTGCCAGCAGTTTCGTCCCGGGACAGATGACAGATACGCAGTATTTT
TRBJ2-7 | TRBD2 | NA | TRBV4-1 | CASSIRGAYEQYF | TGCGCCAGCAGCATTCGGGGGGCCTACGAGCAGTACTTC
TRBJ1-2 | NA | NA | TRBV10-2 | CASSDNNYGYTF | TGCGCCAGCAGTGACAATAACTATGGCTACACCTTC
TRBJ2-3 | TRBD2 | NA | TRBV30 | CAWSVLRAGGTDTQYF | TGTGCCTGGAGTGTACTGAGAGCGGGGGGCACAGATACGCAGTATTTT
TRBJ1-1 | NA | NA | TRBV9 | CASSPKEVNTEAFF | TGTGCCAGCAGCCCAAAAGAGGTCAACACTGAAGCTTTCTTT
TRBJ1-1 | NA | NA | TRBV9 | CASSVGGMPTEAFF | TGTGCCAGCAGCGTAGGCGGAATGCCCACTGAAGCTTTCTTT
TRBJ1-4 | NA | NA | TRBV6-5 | CASSYSGGAHEKLFF | TGTGCCAGCAGTTACTCTGGGGGGGCCCATGAAAAACTGTTTTTT
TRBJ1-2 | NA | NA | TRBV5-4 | CASSLQRGREGSYTF | TGTGCCAGCAGCTTGCAGAGGGGCAGGGAGGGAAGCTACACCTTC
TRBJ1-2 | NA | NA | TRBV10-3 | CAISESGSGARGYTF | TGTGCCATCAGTGAGTCGGGTTCTGGGGCTCGGGGCTACACCTTC
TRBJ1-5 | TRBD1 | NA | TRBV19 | CASSILGTGPSNQPQHF | TGTGCCAGTAGTATCCTGGGGACAGGGCCTTCCAATCAGCCCCAGCATTTT
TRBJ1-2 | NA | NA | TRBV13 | CASSPPGRGLNYGYTF | TGTGCCAGCAGCCCTCCGGGGCGGGGCCTAAACTATGGCTACACCTTC
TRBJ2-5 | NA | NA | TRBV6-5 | CASSYSSHLQQETQYF | TGTGCCAGCAGTTACTCTAGCCATCTGCAACAAGAGACCCAGTACTTC
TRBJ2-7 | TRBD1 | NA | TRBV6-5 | CASSYSYQGAYEQYF | TGTGCCAGCAGTTACTCGTATCAGGGGGCCTACGAGCAGTACTTC
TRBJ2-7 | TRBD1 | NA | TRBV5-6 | CASSLGTGTYEQYF | TGTGCCAGCAGCTTGGGGACAGGGACCTACGAGCAGTACTTC
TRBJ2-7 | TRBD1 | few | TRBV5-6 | CASSLGGQSYEQYF | TGTGCCAGCAGCTTGGGGGGACAGAGTTACGAGCAGTACTTC
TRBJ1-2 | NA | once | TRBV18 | CASSPGRGYTF | TGTGCCAGCTCACCCGGGAGAGGCTACACCTTC
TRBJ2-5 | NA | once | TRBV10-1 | CASSEAEGRQETQYF | TGCGCCAGCAGCGAGGCGGAGGGGCGTCAAGAGACCCAGTACTTC
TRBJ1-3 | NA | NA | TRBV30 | CAWSEAGGSGNTIYF | TGTGCCTGGAGTGAGGCAGGAGGCTCTGGAAACACCATATATTTT
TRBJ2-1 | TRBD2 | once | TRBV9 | CASSEIAGATYNEQFF | TGTGCCAGCAGCGAAATAGCGGGGGCGACCTACAATGAGCAGTTCTTC
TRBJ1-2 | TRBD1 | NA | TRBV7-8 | CASSLSRDRGYGYTF | TGTGCCAGCAGCTTATCGCGGGACAGGGGATATGGCTACACCTTC
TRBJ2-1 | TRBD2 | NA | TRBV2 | CASSDSSGGSYNEQFF | TGTGCCAGCAGTGACTCTAGCGGGGGCTCCTACAATGAGCAGTTCTTC
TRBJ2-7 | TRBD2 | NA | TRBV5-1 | CASSPGGTELYEQYF | TGCGCCAGCAGCCCGGGGGGGACGGAACTCTACGAGCAGTACTTC
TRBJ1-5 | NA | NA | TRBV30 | CAWGRGRGSNQPQHF | TGTGCCTGGGGGCGAGGGCGAGGGAGCAATCAGCCCCAGCATTTT